This T cell receptor beta chain was identified during a study of T-cell reconstitution after alpha-beta-depleted transplantation in children. Regarding the study as a whole: One year after transplant, T-cell counts and diversity came mostly from newly produced T cells. The high TCRbeta diversity at day 60 in some patients came from surviving recipient T cells and thymic progenitors.

With respect to this clonotype: Its matching antigen is unknown. The junction differs from germline at one of its ends, possibly a read error.

TCRbeta library preparation incorporated unique molecular identifiers. TCRdb re-called the PCR reads with MiXCR, one entry per CDR3 protein. The sample has 350,000 to 500,000 distinct CDR3 sequences, about 40% seen once; the top ten hold 27%. Specimen: PBMCs, collected before TCRalphabeta/CD19-depleted stem cell transplant. The clonotype comes from a girl aged 2-10 years with aplastic anemia, due to receive a stem cell transplant.

The CDR3 DNA sequence: TGCAGTGCTAGAGCAATGGACAACTATGGCTACCCCTTC. Its protein product is CSARAMDNYGYPF. The chain combines TRBV20-1 with TRBJ1-2; D is possibly TRBD1 (5 bases). Germline V gene lookup returns CDR1 DFQATT and CDR2 SNEGSKA (reference sequence). The CDR3 totals 13 residues.